The subject of this entry is one T cell receptor beta chain. Repertoires were generated with immunoSEQ multiplex PCR, while TCRdb's copy carries only in-frame clones and drops some. The table shows about 210,000 clones, with approximately 80% occurring only once. This entry is derived from a study of blood T cell repertoires in COVID-19. Germline-derived CDR1 and CDR2 are KGHSH and LQKENI. The CDR3 sequence is 14 residues long. Trimming took 6 bases from V and 4 from J; bases not matched to a gene: 3. V gene TRBV18 combines with J gene TRBJ2-3, with TRBD2 identical over 11 bases. Sequencing input: peripheral blood. The source is a woman of 80 years or more with COVID-19, enrolled during active disease. CDR3 in DNA: TGTGCCAGCTCCACGACTAGCGGGGCAGATACGCAGTATTTT. This codes for CASSTTSGADTQYF.